There are many counts of the clone carrying this TCR beta chain. The antigen remains unidentified. Orbital computed tomography and thyroid ultrasound, together with serum TRAb and thyroxine and clinical symptoms, were used for diagnoses. This sample is part of a study of T cells in Graves' hyperthyroidism and ophthalmopathy. TCR beta CDR3 regions were amplified from RNA. The primer set for the first-round RT-PCR of the TCR CDR3 was HTBI. Each CDR3 protein is one row after TCRdb ran MiXCR on the multiplex PCR reads. The data hold 350,000 or so distinct CDR3 sequences, with less than 20% observed a single time. This CDR3 spans 13 amino acids. V was clipped by 3 bases and J by 5 bases, with 10 bases between them. The germline V gene encodes CDR1 LNHDA and CDR2 SQIVND (reference sequence). Broader study findings: Blood also held most thyroid clonotypes expanded beyond 0.001.

The receptor's source is a woman aged 40 to 49 with Graves' ophthalmopathy. Material for sequencing was blood. The chain has TRBV19 and TRBJ2-5, with D perhaps matching TRBD1 (5 bases). The CDR3 is CASSIGRAETQYF. CDR3 coding DNA: TGTGCCAGTAGTATCGGCAGGGCGGAGACCCAGTACTTC.